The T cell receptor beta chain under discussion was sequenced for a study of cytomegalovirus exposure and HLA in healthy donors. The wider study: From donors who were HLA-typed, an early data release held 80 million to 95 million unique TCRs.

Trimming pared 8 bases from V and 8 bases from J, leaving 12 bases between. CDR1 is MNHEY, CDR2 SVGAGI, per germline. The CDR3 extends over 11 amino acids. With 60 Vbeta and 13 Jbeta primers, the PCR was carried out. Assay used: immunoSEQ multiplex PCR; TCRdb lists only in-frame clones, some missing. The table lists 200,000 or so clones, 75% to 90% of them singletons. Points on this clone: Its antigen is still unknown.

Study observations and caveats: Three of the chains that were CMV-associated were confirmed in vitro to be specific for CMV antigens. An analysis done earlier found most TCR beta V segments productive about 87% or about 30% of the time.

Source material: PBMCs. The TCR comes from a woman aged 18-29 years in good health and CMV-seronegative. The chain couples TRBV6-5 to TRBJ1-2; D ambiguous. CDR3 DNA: TGTGCCAGCTCCAATCCGAGGGGCTACACCTTC. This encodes CASSNPRGYTF.